This T cell receptor beta chain derives from a study of cytomegalovirus exposure and HLA in healthy donors. Study in general: Earlier results showed roughly 120 million unique TCR beta sequences derived from 150 million to 200 million T cells. Among the roughly 370 genotyped donors, less than 85% were placed in the Caucasian-associated ancestry cluster. Overall study findings and caveats: One variant, a missense change in DCLRE1C, was linked in a later analysis to TCR beta V- and J-gene trimming.

A remark on this clone: Antigen specificity is unknown.

The PCR contained 60 Vbeta and 13 Jbeta primers. Clones were sequenced by immunoSEQ multiplex PCR, and TCRdb holds only the in-frame ones, with some missing. The sample consists of 150,000 to 200,000 clones, about 82% of them appearing once. The CDR3 totals 20 residues. V was clipped by 0 bases and J by 5 bases, with 29 bases between them. Germline V CDR1 and CDR2: SGHRS, YFSETQ. Specimen: PBMCs. This clonotype was sampled from a woman in her 30s in good health and CMV-seronegative. The genes are TRBV5-1 and TRBJ2-5; D possibly corresponds to TRBD2 (7 bases). The CDR3 loop reads CASSLESRRGPSLRMETQYF. In DNA, the CDR3 is TGCGCCAGCAGCTTGGAGTCCCGGCGGGGGCCTAGCCTTCGTATGGAGACCCAGTACTTC.